This TCR beta chain was profiled in a study of shared clonotypes between healthy human individuals. Overall study: The donor group consisted of a couple of women and a few men, aged 18 to 49.

The assay was immunoSEQ multiplex PCR, and TCRdb's table has in-frame clones only and misses some. Here the sample spans roughly 1 million clones, more than 75% being singletons. For this clone: The antigen remains undetermined.

General observations from the study: Clonotypes not shared had lower generation probabilities than those common to all four donors. Naive subsets generally had larger estimated richness than memory subsets.

The receptor was isolated from a man between 18 and 29 years old in good health. Some clones in this sample may be carry-over from other donors' samples. The sequencing sample was made of memory CD4+ T cells from PBMCs. Noted subset: CD45RA-negative fraction.

The CDR3 reads CASSPRSVNTGELFF. CDR3 coding DNA: TGCGCCAGCAGCCCAAGGTCGGTTAACACCGGGGAGCTGTTTTTT. This chain uses TRBV5-1 with TRBJ2-2; D is uncertain. CDR1 is SGHRS and CDR2 is YFSETQ in the germline V gene. The V gene lost 4 bases and the J gene lost 2 bases, with 12 bases spanning the gap. This CDR3 contains 15 residues.